The present T cell receptor beta chain was sequenced within a study of blood T cell repertoires in COVID-19. At the level of the study: Spain, Italy and the United States supplied samples that represented acute and convalescent COVID-19.

Clones were read by immunoSEQ multiplex PCR, and TCRdb kept only the in-frame ones, dropping some. The sample yields roughly 140,000 clones, roughly 80% seen once. Germline loops: CDR1 SGHNT, CDR2 YYREEE (reference sequence). The CDR3 extends over 11 amino acids. V was cut by 0 bases and J by 8 bases, with 5 bases left in between. Sequenced input: peripheral blood. The sequence was collected from a man aged 55 to 70 with acute or convalescent COVID-19. The J gene is TRBJ1-2, the V gene TRBV5-4, with no clear D. The DNA of the CDR3 is TGTGCCAGCAGCTTGGGGGCGGGCTACACCTTC. It yields the protein CASSLGAGYTF.